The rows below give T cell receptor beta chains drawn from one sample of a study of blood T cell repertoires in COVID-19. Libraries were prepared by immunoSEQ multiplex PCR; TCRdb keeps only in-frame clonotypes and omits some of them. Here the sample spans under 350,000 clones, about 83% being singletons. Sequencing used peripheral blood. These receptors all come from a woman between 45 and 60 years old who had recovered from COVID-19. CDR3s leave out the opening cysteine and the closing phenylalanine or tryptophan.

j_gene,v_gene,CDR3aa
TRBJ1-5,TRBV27,ASSLRGHGNQPQH
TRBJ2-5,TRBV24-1,ATSDNQGGETQY
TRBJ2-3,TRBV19,ASSRLGQGRATGSDTQY
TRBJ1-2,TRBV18,ASSPPSLGDSYT
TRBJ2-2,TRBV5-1,ASSLLGLNTGELF
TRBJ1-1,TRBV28,AIHDPGQKNTEAF
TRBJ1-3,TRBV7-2,ASSSQGTAGNTIY
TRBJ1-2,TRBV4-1,ASSQVPGANYGYT
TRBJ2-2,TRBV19,ASRGTGELF
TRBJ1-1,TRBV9,ASSVEAWGVEAF
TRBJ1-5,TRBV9,ASSPTGESQPQH
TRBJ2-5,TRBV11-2,ASSLSGGETQY
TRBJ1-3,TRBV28,ASSLLTGTPGNTIY
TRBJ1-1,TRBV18,ATRSGTGTNTEAF
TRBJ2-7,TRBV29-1,SVRQSSYEQY
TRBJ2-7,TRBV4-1,ASSQPTGAYEQY
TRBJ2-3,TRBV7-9,ASSGQRDTQY
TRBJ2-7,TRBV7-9,ASSPGQGASVNEQY
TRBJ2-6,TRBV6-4,ASSDSTSGSGANVLT
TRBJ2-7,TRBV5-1,ASSLTGPSGDSYEQY
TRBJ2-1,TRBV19,ASSKVRGNEQF
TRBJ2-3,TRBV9,ASSVTNRGTDTQY
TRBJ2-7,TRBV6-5,ASSYSGGRGSYEQY
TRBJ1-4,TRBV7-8,ASSLGGNEKLF
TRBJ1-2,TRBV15,ATSTRGQLVPMNLLSYGYT
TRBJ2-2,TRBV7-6,ASSLVVAGGAGELF
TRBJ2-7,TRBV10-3,AISESNRGSYEQY
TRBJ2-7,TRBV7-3,ASSPGRNYEQY